Each of the 23 T cell receptor beta chains below was sequenced from the same sample in a study of CD4 T cells in relation to SARS-CoV-2 and coronaviruses. CD4+ T cells from unexposed donors were obtained before the COVID-19 pandemic (2011-2018). Isolation of CD4+ T cells took place after around eleven days in culture. Antigen specificity for these receptors is unknown. Profiled with immunoSEQ multiplex PCR; TCRdb holds only in-frame clones, not every one. This sample has some 21,000 clones, with around 76% found just once. Material for sequencing was CD4+ T cells from PBMCs, cultured in vitro. Source of these receptors: a human donor in good health.

The chain joins TRBV10-1 to TRBJ2-5, with D unclear. Trimming removed 4 bases from V and 1 base from J, with 7 bases in between. Germline lookup yields CDR1 WNHNN and CDR2 SYGVQD (reference sequence). The CDR3 consists of 13 residues. The CDR3 here is CASSANSQETQYF. The CDR3 nucleotides are TGCGCCAGCAGTGCTAATTCCCAAGAGACCCAGTACTTC.

This clone has more than one count but fewer than ten. The chain links TRBV5-1 to TRBJ1-4; D is unresolved. The V gene's germline CDR1 is SGHRS and CDR2 YFSETQ. Deletions cut 1 base from V and 7 bases from J, with 11 bases between. The CDR3 is 14 residues long. As DNA, the CDR3 is TGCGCCAGCAGCTTGAAGGGATCCTCTGAAAAACTGTTTTTT. The encoded protein is CASSLKGSSEKLFF.

The chain joins TRBV15 to TRBJ1-5; possible D gene TRBD1, 5 bases. Deletions cut 5 bases from V and 3 bases from J, with 17 bases between. Germline CDR1 and CDR2: LNHNV and YYDKDF (reference sequence). This CDR3 comprises 16 residues. The CDR3: CATSPRRGDNNQPQHF. The CDR3 region has the DNA TGTGCCACCAGCCCACGACGGGGGGATAACAATCAGCCCCAGCATTTT.

CDR3: CASSPYGNTIYF. The CDR3 DNA reads as TGTGCCAGCAGTCCTTATGGAAACACCATATATTTT. The chain employs TRBV28 and TRBJ1-3, with D uncertain. Per germline, CDR1 MDHEN and CDR2 SYDVKM. The V gene lost 5 bases and the J gene lost 3 bases, with 5 bases spanning the gap. The CDR3 length is 12 residues.

V is TRBV3-1 (or the pseudogene TRBV3-2) and J is TRBJ2-7, with D possibly being TRBD1 (6 bases). Trimming stripped 4 bases from V and 4 bases from J, with 11 bases between. The CDR3 is 13 amino acids. CDR1 LGHDT and CDR2 YNNKEL come from the germline V gene (reference sequence). The CDR3: CASSLNREYEQYF. The CDR3 DNA reads TGTGCCAGCAGCCTGAACAGGGAGTACGAGCAGTACTTC.

This clone was seen a few times. This chain joins TRBV3-1 (or the pseudogene TRBV3-2) and TRBJ1-2; tentatively, D is TRBD1 (5 bases). The germline V gene has CDR1 LGHDT and CDR2 YNNKEL (reference sequence). The CDR3 contains 15 residues. Trimming pared 0 bases from V and 4 bases from J, leaving 12 bases between. The chain's CDR3 is CASSQEGSGLYGYTF. As DNA, the CDR3 is TGTGCCAGCAGCCAAGAAGGTTCGGGGCTCTATGGCTACACCTTC.

J is TRBJ2-3 and V is TRBV6-5; unclear D gene. V was pared by 4 bases and J by 1 base, with 9 bases between. Looked up from germline, CDR1 is MNHEY and CDR2 is SVGAGI. CDR3 length: 14 amino acids. Written as DNA, the CDR3 is TGTGCCAGCAGTTTTGGCAGGCGCACAGATACGCAGTATTTT. Translated, it gives CASSFGRRTDTQYF.

The chain has TRBV10-3 and TRBJ2-2; possibly TRBD1 for D (6 bases). From germline, CDR1 is ENHRY and CDR2 SYGVKD. V lost 3 bases to trimming and J lost 8 bases, with 19 bases between them. This CDR3 comprises 16 residues. Here the CDR3 DNA reads TGTGCCATCAGTGATGTTAGGACAGTCCCAGATGGGGAGCTGTTTTTT. As protein: CAISDVRTVPDGELFF.

The V and J genes are TRBV15 and TRBJ1-3; D call uncertain. The CDR3 has 16 amino acids. V lost 0 bases and J lost 0, with 9 bases in between. Germline V lookup: CDR1 LNHNV, CDR2 YYDKDF (reference sequence). The CDR3 DNA reads TGTGCCACCAGCAGAGATCCCACGAACTCTGGAAACACCATATATTTT. It is translated as CATSRDPTNSGNTIYF.

This clone was picked up one time. The rearrangement joins TRBV28 to TRBJ2-7, with TRBD1 identical over 7 bases. Germline loops: CDR1 MDHEN, CDR2 SYDVKM. CDR3 length equals 13 residues. The J segment lost 6 bases and the V segment lost 5 bases, leaving 7 bases of the junction unmatched. The CDR3 sequence: CASSTGTDIEQYF. CDR3 DNA sequence: TGTGCCAGCAGTACCGGGACAGACATCGAGCAGTACTTC.

This chain connects TRBV3-1 (or the pseudogene TRBV3-2) to TRBJ1-2; perhaps TRBD1 as D (5 bases). Trimming took 0 bases from V and 4 from J, leaving 18 bases between them. Germline V gene lookup returns CDR1 LGHDT and CDR2 YNNKEL (reference sequence). The CDR3 is 17 residues long. This CDR3 reads CASSQEAHQGFVYGYTF. DNA of the CDR3: TGTGCCAGCAGCCAAGAAGCCCACCAGGGATTTGTCTATGGCTACACCTTC.

The genes are TRBV6-1 and TRBJ2-3, with D possibly matching TRBD1 (6 bases). The CDR3 contains 17 residues. V was clipped by 2 bases and J by 1 base, with 16 bases between them. Germline V gene data show CDR1 as MNHNS and CDR2 as SASEGT. Here the CDR3 reads CASSEMWGTPGTDTQYF. The DNA of the CDR3 is TGTGCCAGCAGTGAAATGTGGGGGACACCCGGCACAGATACGCAGTATTTT.

This clone has only a few counts. The chain uses TRBV4-1 and TRBJ1-2; 9 positions agree with TRBD1. The V segment lost 4 bases and the J segment 6 bases; nucleotides outside the gene matches: 3. The CDR3 runs to 13 residues. The germline V gene encodes CDR1 MGHRA and CDR2 YSYEKL. CDR3 residues: CASSRGQGDGYTF. The CDR3 DNA reads TGCGCCAGCAGCCGGGGACAGGGCGATGGCTACACCTTC.

The genes are TRBV5-6 and TRBJ2-7; D call uncertain. V lost 4 bases and J 7 bases, leaving 15 bases between the germline ends. This CDR3 has 13 amino acids. Germline loops: CDR1 SGHDT, CDR2 YYEEEE. The CDR3 DNA reads as TGTGCCAGCAGCAGGAGCCCCGGTGGAGAGCAGTACTTC. Protein sequence: CASSRSPGGEQYF.

The chain has TRBV5-1 and TRBJ2-1, with 7 bases fitting TRBD1. The CDR3 extends over 14 amino acids. CDR1 SGHRS and CDR2 YFSETQ come from the germline V gene. The V gene end was trimmed by 3 bases and the J gene end by 7 bases; junction bases not matched to a gene: 7. The CDR3 nucleotides are TGCGCCAGCAGCTGGGGGACAGTTTCAAATGAGCAGTTCTTC. This translates into CASSWGTVSNEQFF. Based on the CDR3 plus reference TRBV5-1 and TRBJ2-1, the full variable domain is KAGVTQTPRYLIKTRGQQVTLSCSPISGHRSVSWYQQTPGQGLQFLFEYFSETQRNKGNFPGRFSGRQFSNSRSEMNVSTLELGDSALYLCASSWGTVSNEQFFGPGTRLTVL.

The chain is built from TRBV5-1 and TRBJ2-1, with 7 bases identical to TRBD2. The CDR3 consists of 17 residues. V lost 6 bases to trimming and J lost 4 bases; unmatched junction nucleotides: 16. CDR1 SGHRS and CDR2 YFSETQ come from the germline V gene. CDR3 in amino acids: CASNRDPGAGTYNEQFF. Here the CDR3 DNA reads TGCGCCAGCAACAGAGACCCCGGAGCGGGAACTTACAATGAGCAGTTCTTC.

This clone has just a few counts. This chain joins TRBV11-1 and TRBJ2-5; possible D gene TRBD2, 5 bases. V was pared by 1 base and J by 5 bases, with 14 bases between. Germline-derived CDR1 and CDR2 are SGHAT and FQDESV (reference sequence). The CDR3 runs 15 residues. The CDR3 coding sequence is TGTGCCAGCAGCTTAGTCAGCACTAGTCGGGAGACCCAGTACTTC. Translated, it gives CASSLVSTSRETQYF.

This clone was recorded a few times. The V call is TRBV19, the J call TRBJ1-5; possibly TRBD1 for D (6 bases). Germline values: CDR1 LNHDA, CDR2 SQIVND (reference sequence). V was pared by 7 bases and J by 2 bases, with 18 bases between. This CDR3 contains 16 residues. CDR3 in DNA: TGTGCCAGTACCCCGCTCAGGGGAGTCCGCAATCAGCCCCAGCATTTT. Amino acids: CASTPLRGVRNQPQHF.

This chain connects TRBV5-1 to TRBJ2-7; unclear D gene. Trimming removed 0 bases at V and 2 bases at J, with 12 bases between. The V gene's germline CDR1 is SGHRS and CDR2 YFSETQ. The CDR3 spans 15 residues. CDR3 DNA: TGCGCCAGCAGCTTGGGAGGAGCAGGACCCTACGAGCAGTACTTC. Protein: CASSLGGAGPYEQYF.

The rearrangement uses TRBV7-7 and TRBJ2-1; 10 bases align to TRBD2. The V segment lost 4 bases and the J segment 4 bases; nucleotides outside the gene matches: 4. This CDR3 has 15 amino acids. Germline V CDR1 and CDR2: SSHAT, FNYEAQ (reference sequence). CDR3 protein: CASSYGLAEYNEQFF. The CDR3, as DNA: TGTGCCAGCAGCTACGGACTAGCGGAGTACAATGAGCAGTTCTTC.

The genes are TRBV6-1 and TRBJ1-2; possibly TRBD1 for D (5 bases). V was pared by 2 bases and J by 6 bases, with 10 bases between. CDR1 is MNHNS, CDR2 SASEGT, per germline. The length of the CDR3 is 13 residues. CDR3 in DNA: TGTGCCAGCAGTGAATTGGGGGGAGATGGCTACACCTTC. Translating gives CASSELGGDGYTF.

V gene TRBV19 combines with J gene TRBJ2-1; D possibly corresponds to TRBD2 (5 bases). The germline V gene has CDR1 LNHDA and CDR2 SQIVND (reference sequence). The CDR3 consists of 16 residues. Trimming removed 5 bases from V and 8 bases from J, with 22 bases in between. The CDR3 bases are TGTGCCAGTAGTTTCTTAGCCACAGTCAGCGGCGATGAGCAGTTCTTC. This gives the protein CASSFLATVSGDEQFF.

This clone was found a few times. The chain joins TRBV7-2 to TRBJ2-3, with D perhaps matching TRBD1 or TRBD2 (6 bases each). V was pared by 0 bases and J by 1 base, with 11 bases between. The CDR3 has 16 residues. Germline lookup yields CDR1 SGHTA and CDR2 FQGNSA. CDR3 region: CASSLALRGGTDTQYF. The CDR3 DNA sequence: TGTGCCAGCAGCTTAGCCCTGAGGGGGGGCACAGATACGCAGTATTTT.